This T cell receptor beta chain was captured by sequencing in a study of T cell responses to AZD1222 COVID-19 vaccine. Turning to the study itself: Second doses were pooled across both intervals (about 4 or about 12 weeks).

V gave up 11 bases and J gave up 0 bases, with 11 bases separating them. The CDR3 totals 13 residues. CDR1 is LGHDT and CDR2 is YNNKEL in the germline V gene (reference sequence). As regards this clone: What it recognizes is unknown.

TCRdb's table, derived via immunoSEQ multiplex PCR, lists solely in-frame clones and lacks some. The sample consists of about 140,000 clones, 75% to 90% of them appearing once. Whole-study results and caveats: As reported, nearly half of all spike-specific TCRs target variant regions that are unmutated. Repertoires were sampled only after the peak T cell response.

The starting material was peripheral blood, obtained on day 0 of AZD1222 vaccination. The rearrangement joins TRBV3-1 (or the pseudogene TRBV3-2) to TRBJ1-3; D may be TRBD1 (5 bases). The clonotype comes from an adult in good health. In DNA form, the CDR3 reads TGTGCCTCAAGCAGGGACTCTGGAAACACCATATATTTT. Protein sequence: CASSRDSGNTIYF.